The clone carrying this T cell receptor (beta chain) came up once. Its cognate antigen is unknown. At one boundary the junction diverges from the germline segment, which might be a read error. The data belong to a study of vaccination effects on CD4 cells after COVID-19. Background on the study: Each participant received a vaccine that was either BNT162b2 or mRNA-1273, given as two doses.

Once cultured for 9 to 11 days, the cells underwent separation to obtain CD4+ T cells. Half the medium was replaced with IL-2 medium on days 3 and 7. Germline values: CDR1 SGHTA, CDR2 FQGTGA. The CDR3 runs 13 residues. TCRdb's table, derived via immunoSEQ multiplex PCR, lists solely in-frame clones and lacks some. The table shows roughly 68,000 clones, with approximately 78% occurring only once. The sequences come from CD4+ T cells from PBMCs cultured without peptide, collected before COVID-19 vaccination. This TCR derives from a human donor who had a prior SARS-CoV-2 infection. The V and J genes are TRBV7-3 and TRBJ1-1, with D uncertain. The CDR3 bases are TGTGCCAGCAGTTTAATAGAGGGCACTGAAGCTTTCTTT. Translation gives CASSLIEGTEAFF.